The T cell receptor (beta chain) under discussion was sequenced for a study of molecular identifiers for immune sequencing clone quantification. Naive CD8 T cells were sorted as CD8+CD4-CCR7+CD45RA+. Libraries of bulk TCR were made by previously described methods (with listed TCR primers). TCRdb itself ran the PCR reads through MiXCR, one entry per CDR3 protein. The sample holds about 320,000 distinct CDR3 sequences; 20% to 25% are singletons and the top ten take roughly 0.8%. This clonotype showed up many times. This receptor was taken from a human donor in good health. Some libraries in this study had Jurkat cell RNA spiked in. Sequenced sample: naive CD8+ T cells from blood, with Jurkat cell RNA spiked in. Noted subset: FACS-sorted CD8+CD4-CCR7+CD45RA+ naive T cells.

The CDR3 is CASSILNNEQFF. In nucleotides, the CDR3 is TGTGCCAGTAGTATACTAAACAATGAGCAGTTCTTC. The chain is built from TRBV19 and TRBJ2-1; D call uncertain. This CDR3 spans 12 amino acids. Germline CDR1 reads LNHDA; CDR2 reads SQIVND (reference sequence). V lost 2 bases, J lost 5 bases, and 4 bases lay in between.